This TCR beta chain derives from a study of T-cell memory formation after mild COVID-19. Overall study findings and caveats: Pre-infection memory held some responding clones, suggesting pre-existing cross-reactive T cells responded.

TCRdb called the 5' RACE reads again in MiXCR, with one record for every CDR3 protein. The sample yields roughly 80,000 distinct CDR3 sequences, approximately 25% seen once. In this sample, this clonotype turned up a few times. What it binds is unknown. Material: PBMCs or a T cell subset sorted from them (not recorded which). This TCR came from a man between 18 and 29 years old who had mild COVID-19 (a few samples of this study predate the infection). Cell type and time point are not known.

The CDR3: CSAHLWTSGGYPEQFF. The DNA for the CDR3 is TGCAGTGCTCACCTTTGGACTAGCGGGGGGTATCCTGAGCAGTTCTTC. V usage is TRBV20-1 and J usage is TRBJ2-1; TRBD2 aligns across 14 bases. V gave up 5 bases and J gave up 9 bases; unmatched junction bases: 12. This CDR3 is built from 16 residues. The germline CDR1 and CDR2 sequences are DFQATT and SNEGSKA (reference sequence).